Listed below are T cell receptor beta chains from one sample, sequenced in a study of blood T cell repertoires in COVID-19. Profiled with immunoSEQ multiplex PCR; TCRdb holds only in-frame clones, not every one. In the table there are under 95,000 clones, under 85% of which are singletons. Sequencing input: peripheral blood. These receptors all stem from a woman aged 80 or over with COVID-19, enrolled during active disease. Each CDR3 is given with its conserved first and last residue. Fields, in order: V gene, clone size, CDR3 length, D gene, J gene, CDR3 protein, CDR3 DNA. The D gene is left open where the match is weak. Size is omitted from some rows. Given values are once, few, many or a class for expanded clones.

v_gene: TRBV7-2
abundance: NA
len: 13
d_gene: NA
j_gene: TRBJ1-1
CDR3aa: CASSGQRGTEAFF
CDR3nt: TGTGCCAGCAGCGGGCAAAGGGGCACTGAAGCTTTCTTT

v_gene: TRBV28
abundance: NA
len: 15
d_gene: TRBD2
j_gene: TRBJ2-1
CDR3aa: CASSTSGRNANEQFF
CDR3nt: TGTGCCTCGAGTACTAGCGGGAGGAACGCCAATGAGCAGTTCTTC

v_gene: TRBV27
abundance: NA
len: 13
d_gene: NA
j_gene: TRBJ2-7
CDR3aa: CASSSYRGYEQYF
CDR3nt: TGTGCCAGCAGTTCCTATCGGGGGTACGAGCAGTACTTC

v_gene: TRBV4-3
abundance: NA
len: 18
d_gene: TRBD2
j_gene: TRBJ2-3
CDR3aa: CASSTGLAGGDSTDTQYF
CDR3nt: TGCGCCAGCAGCACCGGACTAGCGGGGGGCGATAGCACAGATACGCAGTATTTT

v_gene: TRBV5-6
abundance: NA
len: 14
d_gene: TRBD1
j_gene: TRBJ1-2
CDR3aa: CASSKRTGTYGYTF
CDR3nt: TGTGCCAGCAGCAAACGGACAGGGACCTATGGCTACACCTTC

v_gene: TRBV2
abundance: NA
len: 14
d_gene: NA
j_gene: TRBJ2-1
CDR3aa: CATRTRSSYNEQFF
CDR3nt: TGTGCCACCCGCACTCGTAGCTCCTACAATGAGCAGTTCTTC

v_gene: TRBV5-1
abundance: NA
len: 15
d_gene: TRBD2
j_gene: TRBJ2-1
CDR3aa: CASSFKPGGYNEQFF
CDR3nt: TGCGCCAGCAGCTTTAAGCCGGGGGGGTACAATGAGCAGTTCTTC

v_gene: TRBV28
abundance: few
len: 16
d_gene: TRBD1
j_gene: TRBJ1-4
CDR3aa: CASSLADRGENEKLFF
CDR3nt: TGTGCCAGCAGTCTCGCCGACAGGGGCGAAAATGAAAAACTGTTTTTT

v_gene: TRBV6-2/TRBV6-3
abundance: NA
len: 17
d_gene: TRBD1
j_gene: TRBJ2-1
CDR3aa: CASSYRDRVSYRNEQFF
CDR3nt: TGTGCCAGCAGTTACAGGGACAGGGTTTCCTACAGGAATGAGCAGTTCTTC

v_gene: TRBV10-3
abundance: NA
len: 15
d_gene: TRBD2
j_gene: TRBJ2-3
CDR3aa: CAISATGGSTDTQYF
CDR3nt: TGTGCCATCAGTGCAACGGGGGGAAGCACAGATACGCAGTATTTT

v_gene: TRBV28
abundance: NA
len: 14
d_gene: NA
j_gene: TRBJ2-7
CDR3aa: CASTSTGSTYEQYF
CDR3nt: TGTGCCAGCACCTCGACAGGCTCTACGTACGAGCAGTACTTC

v_gene: TRBV9
abundance: NA
len: 16
d_gene: TRBD2
j_gene: TRBJ2-2
CDR3aa: CASSETSGSFTGELFF
CDR3nt: TGTGCCAGCAGCGAGACTAGCGGGAGTTTCACCGGGGAGCTGTTTTTT

v_gene: TRBV7-2
abundance: NA
len: 15
d_gene: TRBD2
j_gene: TRBJ2-1
CDR3aa: CASSATSGGYNEQFF
CDR3nt: TGTGCCAGCAGCGCTACTAGCGGGGGTTACAATGAGCAGTTCTTC

v_gene: TRBV7-9
abundance: NA
len: 17
d_gene: TRBD2
j_gene: TRBJ2-5
CDR3aa: CASSLRAVAGAQETQYF
CDR3nt: TGTGCCAGCAGCTTAAGGGCGGTAGCGGGGGCCCAAGAGACCCAGTACTTC

v_gene: TRBV7-2
abundance: NA
len: 14
d_gene: TRBD1
j_gene: TRBJ2-7
CDR3aa: CASGRQGVSYEQYF
CDR3nt: TGTGCCAGCGGACGACAGGGGGTTTCCTACGAGCAGTACTTC

v_gene: TRBV4-2
abundance: NA
len: 13
d_gene: NA
j_gene: TRBJ1-6
CDR3aa: CASSQDRDSPLHF
CDR3nt: TGTGCCAGCAGCCAAGATCGGGATTCACCCCTCCACTTT

v_gene: TRBV29-1
abundance: NA
len: 14
d_gene: NA
j_gene: TRBJ1-2
CDR3aa: CSVPDSRWGYGYTF
CDR3nt: TGCAGCGTTCCGGACAGCCGATGGGGCTATGGCTACACCTTC

v_gene: TRBV5-1
abundance: NA
len: 14
d_gene: TRBD2
j_gene: TRBJ2-5
CDR3aa: CASGGTSGSETQYF
CDR3nt: TGCGCCAGCGGGGGGACTAGCGGGAGTGAGACCCAGTACTTC

v_gene: TRBV9
abundance: NA
len: 19
d_gene: TRBD2
j_gene: TRBJ2-7
CDR3aa: CASSDRGTSGGLDSYEQYF
CDR3nt: TGTGCCAGCAGCGACCGAGGGACTAGCGGGGGCCTTGACTCCTACGAGCAGTACTTC

v_gene: TRBV19
abundance: NA
len: 15
d_gene: TRBD2
j_gene: TRBJ2-1
CDR3aa: CASSIVGSGRPEQFF
CDR3nt: TGTGCCAGTAGTATAGTGGGTAGCGGGAGGCCTGAGCAGTTCTTC

v_gene: TRBV6-5
abundance: once
len: 12
d_gene: TRBD1
j_gene: TRBJ2-3
CDR3aa: CASRDRADTQYF
CDR3nt: TGTGCCAGCAGGGACAGGGCGGATACGCAGTATTTT

v_gene: TRBV9
abundance: NA
len: 17
d_gene: TRBD1
j_gene: TRBJ1-2
CDR3aa: CASSHRDRGPENYGYTF
CDR3nt: TGTGCCAGCAGCCACCGGGACAGGGGGCCAGAGAACTATGGCTACACCTTC

v_gene: TRBV5-1
abundance: NA
len: 14
d_gene: NA
j_gene: TRBJ2-7
CDR3aa: CASSFGQYSYEQYF
CDR3nt: TGCGCCAGCAGCTTTGGACAGTACTCCTACGAGCAGTACTTC

v_gene: TRBV27
abundance: NA
len: 16
d_gene: TRBD1
j_gene: TRBJ2-7
CDR3aa: CASSEQGVPILYEQYF
CDR3nt: TGTGCCAGCAGTGAACAGGGGGTTCCAATTCTCTACGAGCAGTACTTC

v_gene: TRBV7-9
abundance: once
len: 14
d_gene: NA
j_gene: TRBJ2-1
CDR3aa: CASSLNRRGNEQFF
CDR3nt: TGTGCCAGCAGCTTAAATCGTAGGGGTAATGAGCAGTTCTTC

v_gene: TRBV28
abundance: once
len: 15
d_gene: NA
j_gene: TRBJ2-7
CDR3aa: CASSLLRVSNYEQYF
CDR3nt: TGTGCCAGCAGTTTGTTGCGGGTAAGCAACTACGAGCAGTACTTC

v_gene: TRBV5-1
abundance: NA
len: 14
d_gene: NA
j_gene: TRBJ1-2
CDR3aa: CASSLADSAYGYTF
CDR3nt: TGCGCCAGCAGCTTGGCTGACTCCGCGTATGGCTACACCTTC

v_gene: TRBV4-1
abundance: NA
len: 15
d_gene: TRBD2
j_gene: TRBJ2-3
CDR3aa: CASSLGGGSTDTQYF
CDR3nt: TGCGCCAGCAGTCTCGGGGGGGGAAGCACAGATACGCAGTATTTT

v_gene: TRBV5-1
abundance: NA
len: 15
d_gene: NA
j_gene: TRBJ2-7
CDR3aa: CASNQLGRGTYEQYF
CDR3nt: TGCGCCAGCAACCAATTGGGCAGAGGGACCTACGAGCAGTACTTC

v_gene: TRBV5-8
abundance: NA
len: 15
d_gene: NA
j_gene: TRBJ2-1
CDR3aa: CASSGALTGTHEQFF
CDR3nt: TGTGCCAGCAGCGGGGCCTTAACAGGGACCCATGAGCAGTTCTTC

v_gene: TRBV19
abundance: few
len: 13
d_gene: NA
j_gene: TRBJ2-2
CDR3aa: CASSISGTGELFF
CDR3nt: TGTGCCAGTAGTATATCGGGCACCGGGGAGCTGTTTTTT

v_gene: TRBV18
abundance: NA
len: 13
d_gene: NA
j_gene: TRBJ2-3
CDR3aa: CASSPPSTDTQYF
CDR3nt: TGTGCCAGCTCACCTCCCTCCACAGATACGCAGTATTTT

v_gene: TRBV7-9
abundance: few
len: 15
d_gene: TRBD1
j_gene: TRBJ2-7
CDR3aa: CASSLSTGGYYEQYF
CDR3nt: TGTGCCAGCAGCTTGTCGACAGGGGGCTACTACGAGCAGTACTTC

v_gene: TRBV10-3
abundance: NA
len: 15
d_gene: NA
j_gene: TRBJ2-3
CDR3aa: CAISESGDSTDTQYF
CDR3nt: TGTGCCATCAGTGAGTCTGGAGACAGCACAGATACGCAGTATTTT